What follows are 14 T cell receptor beta chains derived from one specimen sequenced in a study of blood T cell repertoires in COVID-19 (dated by TCRdb to between 2020 and 2021). The library was obtained by the immunoSEQ multiplex PCR assay. TCRdb provides this immuneACCESS table in a form limited to in-frame rearrangements. Some clones are lacking; in checked studies, under half of them reflect an unresolved V gene, and why the rest are absent is not known. The sample table lists approximately 300,000 clones, roughly 85% of them with a count of one. The ten largest make up approximately 1.9% of the sample. The sequencing input was PBMCs or T cells enriched from blood (not recorded which). The receptor source for this set is a woman in her 30s who had been exposed to COVID-19.

V is TRBV11-2 and J is TRBJ1-1; D unresolved. The V end was cut by 1 base, the J end by 6 bases, with 6 bases between. The CDR3 length is 12 residues. CDR1 and CDR2 (germline): SGHAT, FQNNGV. Here the CDR3 DNA reads TGTGCCAGCAGCTTAGGCAACTCTGAAGCTTTCTTT. The encoded protein is CASSLGNSEAFF.

This chain connects TRBV30 to TRBJ2-7; 13 nucleotides align to TRBD2. CDR1 and CDR2 (germline): GTSNPN, SVGIG (reference sequence). Trimming removed 1 base from V and 6 bases from J; junction bases left unmatched: 0. CDR3 length: 13 amino acids. CDR3 sequence reads: CAWSGLAGGEQYF. CDR3 DNA sequence: TGTGCCTGGAGTGGACTAGCGGGAGGCGAGCAGTACTTC.

The table lists this clone with a few counts. The chain has TRBV28 and TRBJ1-2, with 9 positions matching TRBD1. Germline CDR1 and CDR2: MDHEN and SYDVKM. This CDR3 contains 13 residues. Trimming cost V 5 bases and J 8 bases; bases outside gene matches: 6. The CDR3 loop reads CASSLGQGEGYTF. DNA for the CDR3: TGTGCCAGCAGTCTGGGACAGGGTGAAGGCTACACCTTC.

The genes are TRBV7-2 and TRBJ2-7; 11 bases are a match to TRBD1. CDR1 and CDR2 from the germline V gene are SGHTA and FQGNSA. V dropped 1 base and J dropped 5; count of bases not matched to a gene: 10. The CDR3 is made up of 17 amino acids. CDR3 DNA sequence: TGTGCCAGCAGCTTAGTATTTGCGGGACAGGGGGGGGACGAGCAGTACTTC. Translating it yields CASSLVFAGQGGDEQYF.

V is TRBV5-1 and J is TRBJ2-7, with TRBD1 matching 8 bases. CDR1 is SGHRS, CDR2 YFSETQ, per germline. The CDR3 has 15 amino acids. Germline trimming cut 2 bases from V and 1 base from J; bases unmatched to any gene: 5. Written as DNA, the CDR3 is TGCGCCAGCAGCTTCGGACAGGGCTTATCCTACGAGCAGTACTTC. Amino acids: CASSFGQGLSYEQYF.

V usage is TRBV7-2 and J usage is TRBJ1-5; 9 bases agree with TRBD1. The CDR3 is made up of 14 amino acids. V lost 5 bases, J lost 4 bases, and 3 bases stayed unmatched. Germline V gives CDR1 SGHTA, CDR2 FQGNSA. CDR3 loop: CASSKTGGNQPQHF. DNA for the CDR3: TGTGCCAGCAGCAAGACAGGGGGAAATCAGCCCCAGCATTTT.

In its sample, this clone was seen a few times. The chain carries TRBV28 and TRBJ1-3; D is possibly TRBD1 (5 bases). Per germline, CDR1 MDHEN and CDR2 SYDVKM. The V gene lost 2 bases and the J gene lost 0 bases, with 8 bases spanning the gap. The CDR3 loop spans 15 amino acids. Written as DNA, the CDR3 is TGTGCCAGCAGTTTAGGGGCTAGCTCTGGAAACACCATATATTTT. Residues: CASSLGASSGNTIYF.

CDR3 sequence: CASNPDSSNQPQHF. In nucleotides, the CDR3 is TGTGCCAGCAACCCCGACAGCAGCAATCAGCCCCAGCATTTT. This chain links TRBV7-8 with TRBJ1-5, with D perhaps TRBD1 (5 bases). Germline CDR1 and CDR2: SGHVS and FQNEAQ. The V end lost 7 bases, the J end lost 1 base, and 11 bases lay between the germline ends. CDR3 length: 14 residues.

The chain employs TRBV30 and TRBJ1-1; D may be TRBD1 (5 bases). Trimming shortened V by 2 bases and J by 0 bases, and 22 bases separated the two germline ends. The CDR3 loop spans 18 amino acids. Germline V CDR1 and CDR2: GTSNPN, SVGIG (reference sequence). The CDR3: CAWSRPMGGVELNTEAFF. The CDR3 DNA reads TGTGCCTGGAGTAGACCGATGGGGGGAGTGGAGCTGAACACTGAAGCTTTCTTT.

V is TRBV7-3 and J is TRBJ2-1; TRBD1 matches 8 bases. CDR3 size: 16 residues. CDR1 and CDR2 (germline): SGHTA, FQGTGA. Unmatched junction bases numbered 17, after V lost 4 bases and J lost 12 bases. The CDR3 protein is CASSSSGTERTGLQFF. The CDR3 DNA follows: TGTGCCAGCAGCTCCTCCGGGACGGAAAGGACAGGGCTGCAGTTCTTC.

V usage is TRBV5-1 and J usage is TRBJ1-2; TRBD1 aligns across 8 bases. In germline, CDR1 is SGHRS, CDR2 YFSETQ. The CDR3 contains 14 residues. V shed 7 bases and J 4 bases; nucleotides not matched to a gene: 9. The CDR3 region is CASRQGQEVYGYTF. CDR3 DNA sequence: TGCGCCAGCCGCCAGGGACAGGAGGTCTATGGCTACACCTTC.

The J gene is TRBJ2-5, the V gene TRBV9; the match to TRBD1 covers 8 bases. The CDR3 has 14 residues. The germline V gene has CDR1 SGDLS and CDR2 YYNGEE. J lost 5 bases, V lost 4 bases, and 7 bases had no gene match. The CDR3 DNA reads as TGTGCCAGCAGCCTCCGACAGGGGCGGGAGACCCAGTACTTC. Translating gives CASSLRQGRETQYF. The full variable domain, with the rest looked up from reference TRBV9 and TRBJ2-5, is DSGVTQTPKHLITATGQRVTLRCSPRSGDLSVYWYQQSLDQGLQFLIQYYNGEERAKGNILERFSAQQFPDLHSELNLSSLELGDSALYFCASSLRQGRETQYFGPGTRLLVL.

The chain uses TRBV5-1 and TRBJ1-4, with 7 bases aligning to TRBD1. Germline V gene sequence: CDR1 SGHRS, CDR2 YFSETQ. Trimming removed 5 bases from V and 0 bases from J; junction bases left unmatched: 7. This CDR3 spans 16 amino acids. CDR3 in DNA: TGCGCCAGCAGAGTCAGGGGGTCTGCAACTAATGAAAAACTGTTTTTT. It yields the protein CASRVRGSATNEKLFF.

The chain combines TRBV6-5 with TRBJ1-5; no reliable D call. This CDR3 contains 14 residues. Germline V gene lookup returns CDR1 MNHEY and CDR2 SVGAGI. V dropped 2 bases and J dropped 4 bases, with 9 bases sitting between them. The CDR3 region is CASSYRQSNQPQHF. Here the CDR3 DNA reads TGTGCCAGCAGTTACCGACAATCAAATCAGCCCCAGCATTTT.